Listed below are T cell receptor beta chains from one sample, sequenced in a study of post-analysis software for immune sequencing data. TCRdb reprocessed the PCR reads via MiXCR and lists one record per CDR3 protein. The sample yields roughly 200,000 distinct CDR3 sequences, roughly 28% seen once. Sample: blood. The origin of the receptors is a girl aged 2-17 years with multiple sclerosis. CDR3s include the opening cysteine and the closing phenylalanine or tryptophan. The D gene is left open where the match is weak. The size field is filled for only some rows; it gives once, few, many or a size class.

>TRBJ2-7|.|many|TRBV12-3/TRBV12-4
CASSFSRAPTYEQYF
TGTGCCAGCAGTTTTTCTAGGGCGCCTACCTACGAGCAGTACTTC
>TRBJ1-1|.|.|TRBV5-1
CASSFWTTDEAEAFF
TGCGCCAGCAGCTTCTGGACGACCGACGAGGCTGAAGCTTTCTTT
>TRBJ2-7|TRBD1|.|TRBV16
CASSPWTGACEQYF
TGTGCCAGCAGCCCCTGGACAGGGGCCTGCGAGCAGTACTTC
>TRBJ2-3|TRBD2|many|TRBV12-5
CASGPGTSGLTDTQYF
TGTGCTAGTGGTCCCGGGACTAGCGGCCTCACAGATACGCAGTATTTT
>TRBJ2-2|.|.|TRBV2
CASSEGGPLAGELFF
TGTGCCAGCAGTGAGGGGGGGCCCTTGGCCGGGGAGCTGTTTTTT
>TRBJ2-2|.|.|TRBV15
CATSRESGQAGELFF
TGTGCCACCAGCAGAGAGAGCGGGCAGGCCGGGGAGCTGTTTTTT
>TRBJ1-5|.|many|TRBV7-6
CASSGQRNQPQHF
TGTGCCAGCAGTGGGCAGCGTAATCAGCCCCAGCATTTT
>TRBJ1-1|.|.|TRBV20-1
CSARGLLAAMNTEAFF
TGCAGTGCTAGGGGACTTTTGGCAGCGATGAACACTGAAGCTTTCTTT
>TRBJ2-7|.|many|TRBV12-3/TRBV12-4
CASSAERAVYEQYF
TGTGCCAGCAGTGCCGAACGGGCCGTTTACGAGCAGTACTTC
>TRBJ2-7|.|many|TRBV27
CASSPTGDGGTYEQYF
TGTGCCAGCAGTCCCACGGGGGACGGGGGTACCTACGAGCAGTACTTC
>TRBJ1-2|TRBD1|.|TRBV5-1
CASSGGDRANYGYTF
TGCGCCAGCAGCGGGGGGGACAGGGCGAACTATGGCTACACCTTC
>TRBJ1-5|.|many|TRBV5-1
CASSFGPGGGQPQHF
TGCGCCAGCAGCTTCGGTCCCGGGGGAGGTCAGCCCCAGCATTTT
>TRBJ1-5|.|.|TRBV5-1
CASSLWGGENQPQHF
TGCGCCAGCAGCTTGTGGGGGGGGGAAAATCAGCCCCAGCATTTT
>TRBJ2-5|TRBD1|.|TRBV6-7
CASSYSVGTGNLQETQYF
TGTGCCAGCAGTTACAGCGTTGGGACAGGGAACCTCCAAGAGACCCAGTACTTC
>TRBJ2-6|.|few|TRBV28
CASSFRGYHSGANVLTF
TGTGCCAGCAGTTTTAGGGGATACCACTCTGGGGCCAACGTCCTGACTTTC
>TRBJ2-7|TRBD2|many|TRBV11-1
CASSLSPGAVAGETYEQYF
TGTGCCAGCAGCTTGTCTCCGGGGGCAGTAGCGGGGGAAACCTACGAGCAGTACTTC
>TRBJ2-3|TRBD1|few|TRBV20-1
CSAGQGTTDTQYF
TGCAGTGCCGGACAGGGGACCACAGATACGCAGTATTTT